The 8 T cell receptor beta chains reported below all come from one sample, sequenced in a study of CD8 T cells in ankylosing spondylitis. TCRdb re-called the 5' RACE reads with MiXCR, one entry per CDR3 protein. In the table there are roughly 180,000 distinct CDR3 sequences, around 13% of which are singletons. The specimen sequenced was blood, either unsorted or a sorted T cell fraction (not recorded which). The receptors stem from a female donor with ankylosing spondylitis or in good health (not recorded which).

This clonotype appeared once. It may be a read error: a sequence one base away is much more abundant. The chain is built from TRBV11-2 and TRBJ1-1; no firm D call. Germline lookup yields CDR1 SGHAT and CDR2 FQNNGV. The CDR3 is made up of 13 amino acids. DNA for the CDR3: TGTGACAGCAGCTTAGACATTAACACTGAAGCTTTCTTT. Translation: CDSSLDINTEAFF. The variable domain in full, completed from reference TRBV11-2 and TRBJ1-1, reads EAGVAQSPRYKIIEKRQSVAFWCNPISGHATLYWYQQILGQGPKLLIQFQNNGVVDDSQLPKDRFSAERLKGVDSTLKIQPAKLEDSAVYLCDSSLDINTEAFFGQGTRLTVV.

V and J are TRBV20-1 and TRBJ2-1, with 9 nucleotides matching TRBD2. The CDR3 covers 15 residues. Trimming cost V 3 bases and J 8 bases; bases outside gene matches: 11. Germline CDR1 DFQATT, CDR2 SNEGSKA (reference sequence). The CDR3 protein is CSASSLSGSWDEQFF. The CDR3 region has the DNA TGCAGTGCTAGCTCTCTTAGCGGGAGTTGGGATGAGCAGTTCTTC.

This clonotype was recorded a few times. The rearrangement uses TRBV7-2 and TRBJ2-6; a weak D match, TRBD2 (5 bases). Germline V gene lookup returns CDR1 SGHTA and CDR2 FQGNSA. The ends were cut back, 4 bases at V and 3 bases at J, with 10 bases in the middle. The CDR3 runs 15 residues. CDR3 sequence reads: CASSSGNIGANVLTF. For the CDR3, the DNA is TGTGCCAGCAGCTCCGGGAATATTGGGGCCAACGTCCTGACTTTC.

The J gene is TRBJ2-1, the V gene TRBV5-6; D gene ambiguous. V was pared by 0 bases and J by 8 bases, with 12 bases between. The CDR3 runs to 14 residues. The germline gives CDR1 SGHDT, CDR2 YYEEEE. CDR3 in amino acids: CASSLEGRFDEQFF. CDR3 DNA sequence: TGTGCCAGCAGCTTGGAGGGCCGTTTTGATGAGCAGTTCTTC.

The chain joins TRBV6-1 to TRBJ2-7; D is uncertain. V shed 0 bases and J shed 3 bases, with 9 bases lying between them. The germline CDR1 and CDR2 sequences are MNHNS and SASEGT. The CDR3 totals 14 residues. In nucleotides, the CDR3 is TGTGCCAGCAGTGAAGCACAGATATACTACGAGCAGTACTTC. Residues: CASSEAQIYYEQYF.

In its sample, this clonotype was seen a few times. The chain recombines TRBV7-2 with TRBJ2-1; TRBD2 matches 9 bases. The V gene end was trimmed by 2 bases and the J gene end by 2 bases; junction bases not matched to a gene: 4. The CDR3 extends over 16 amino acids. CDR1 is SGHTA, CDR2 FQGNSA, per germline. DNA of the CDR3: TGTGCCAGCAGCTTAAGAGGCGGGAGGGCCTACAATGAGCAGTTCTTC. It translates to CASSLRGGRAYNEQFF.

The chain combines TRBV5-1 with TRBJ2-7, with a weak D call TRBD2 (6 bases). CDR3 length equals 14 residues. The germline V and J ends were trimmed by 1 base and 6 bases, with 14 bases remaining between them. The germline CDR1 and CDR2 sequences are SGHRS and YFSETQ. The CDR3 spells CASSLLVGSSEQYF. The CDR3 DNA reads TGCGCCAGCAGCTTGTTAGTCGGGAGCAGCGAGCAGTACTTC.

This clonotype was recorded at least ten times. Here the CDR3 DNA reads TGTGCCAGCAGTTGGTCAGACGGCGATGAAAAACTGTTTTTT. The encoded protein is CASSWSDGDEKLFF. This chain uses TRBV27 with TRBJ1-4, with no clear D. Deletions cut 4 bases from V and 6 bases from J, with 12 bases between. The CDR3 has 14 residues. Germline V lookup: CDR1 MNHEY, CDR2 SMNVEV (reference sequence).